The 2 T cell receptor beta chains listed next were all sequenced from one sample in a study of blood T cell repertoires in COVID-19. Using immunoSEQ multiplex PCR, the repertoire was profiled, and TCRdb retains in-frame clones only, with some absent. The sample has over 75,000 clones; about 90% are singletons. Material for sequencing was peripheral blood. Receptors were obtained from a human donor with active COVID-19. The donor label of this sample is uncertain.

The rearrangement links TRBV5-6 to TRBJ2-2; D not resolved. Germline CDR1 SGHDT, CDR2 YYEEEE. The CDR3 contains 12 residues. V lost 6 bases and J 7 bases, leaving 10 bases between the germline ends. The CDR3 is CASTSFFGELFF. The DNA for the CDR3 is TGTGCCAGCACCTCCTTTTTCGGGGAGCTGTTTTTT.

This chain links TRBV9 with TRBJ2-3; possibly TRBD2 for D (7 bases). Trimming stripped 3 bases from V and 2 bases from J, with 25 bases between. Germline V gene lookup returns CDR1 SGDLS and CDR2 YYNGEE. CDR3 length equals 19 residues. In DNA, the CDR3 is TGTGCCAGCAGCGGTCCGTGGGACAAGACTAGCCTGTACACAGATACGCAGTATTTT. Its protein product is CASSGPWDKTSLYTDTQYF. Supplemented by reference TRBV9 and TRBJ2-3, the full variable domain reads DSGVTQTPKHLITATGQRVTLRCSPRSGDLSVYWYQQSLDQGLQFLIQYYNGEERAKGNILERFSAQQFPDLHSELNLSSLELGDSALYFCASSGPWDKTSLYTDTQYFGPGTRLTVL.